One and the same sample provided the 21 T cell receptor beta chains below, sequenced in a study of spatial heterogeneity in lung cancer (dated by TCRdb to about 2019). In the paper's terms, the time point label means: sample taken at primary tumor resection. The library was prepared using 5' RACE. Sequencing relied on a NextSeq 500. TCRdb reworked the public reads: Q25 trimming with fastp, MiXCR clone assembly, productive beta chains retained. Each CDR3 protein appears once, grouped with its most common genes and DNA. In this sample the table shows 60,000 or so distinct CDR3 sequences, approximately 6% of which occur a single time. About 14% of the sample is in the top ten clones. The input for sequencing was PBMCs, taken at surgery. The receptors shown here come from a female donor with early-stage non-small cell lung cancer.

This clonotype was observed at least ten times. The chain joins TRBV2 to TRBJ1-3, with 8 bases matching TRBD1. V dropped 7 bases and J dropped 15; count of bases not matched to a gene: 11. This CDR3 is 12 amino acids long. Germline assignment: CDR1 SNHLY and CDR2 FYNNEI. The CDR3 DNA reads TGTGCCAGCACCGGGACAGGTTATCCCCCATATTTT. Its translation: CASTGTGYPPYF. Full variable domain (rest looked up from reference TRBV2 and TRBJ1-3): EPEVTQTPSHQVTQMGQEVILRCVPISNHLYFYWYRQILGQKVEFLVSFYNNEISEKSEIFDDQFSVERPDGSNFTLKIRSTKLEDSAMYFCASTGTGYPPYFGEGSWLTVV.

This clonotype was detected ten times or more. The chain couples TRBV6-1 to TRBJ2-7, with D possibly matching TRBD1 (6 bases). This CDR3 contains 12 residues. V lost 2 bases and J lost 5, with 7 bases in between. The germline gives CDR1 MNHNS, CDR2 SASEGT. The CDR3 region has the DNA TGTGCCAGCAGTGAAACAGGGAACGAGCAGTACGTC. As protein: CASSETGNEQYV.

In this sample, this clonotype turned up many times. CDR3 loop: CASSFDREQYV. The CDR3 region has the DNA TGTGCCAGCAGTTTTGATAGGGAGCAGTACGTC. The chain joins TRBV28 to TRBJ2-7; D is unclear. The CDR3 runs 11 residues. V gave up 3 bases and J gave up 7 bases, with 7 bases separating them. In germline, CDR1 is MDHEN, CDR2 SYDVKM.

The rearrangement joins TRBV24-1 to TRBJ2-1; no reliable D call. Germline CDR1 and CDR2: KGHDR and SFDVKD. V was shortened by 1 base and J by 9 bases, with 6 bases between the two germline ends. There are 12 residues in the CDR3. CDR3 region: CATSDFGSEQFF. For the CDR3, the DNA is TGTGCCACCAGTGATTTTGGGTCTGAGCAGTTCTTC.

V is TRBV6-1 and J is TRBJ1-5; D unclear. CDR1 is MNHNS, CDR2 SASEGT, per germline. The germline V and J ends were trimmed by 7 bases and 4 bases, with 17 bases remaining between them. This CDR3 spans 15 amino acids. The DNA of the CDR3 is TGTGCCAGCACCCTCACGGGCAGGCGGAATCAGCCCCAGCATTTT. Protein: CASTLTGRRNQPQHF.

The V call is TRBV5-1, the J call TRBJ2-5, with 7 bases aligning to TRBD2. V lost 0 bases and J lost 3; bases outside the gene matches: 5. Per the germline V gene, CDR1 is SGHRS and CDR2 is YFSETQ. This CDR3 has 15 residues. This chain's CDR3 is CASSLGTGGKETQYF. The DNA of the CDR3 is TGCGCCAGCAGCTTGGGTACGGGAGGAAAAGAGACCCAGTACTTC.

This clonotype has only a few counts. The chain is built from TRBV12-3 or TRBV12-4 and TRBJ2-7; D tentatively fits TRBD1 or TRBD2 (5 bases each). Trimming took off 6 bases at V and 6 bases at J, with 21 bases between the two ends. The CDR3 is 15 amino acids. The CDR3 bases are TGTGCCAGCAGGGGCGTGGGACGAATCGGGGTCGAGCAGTACTTC. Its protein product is CASRGVGRIGVEQYF.

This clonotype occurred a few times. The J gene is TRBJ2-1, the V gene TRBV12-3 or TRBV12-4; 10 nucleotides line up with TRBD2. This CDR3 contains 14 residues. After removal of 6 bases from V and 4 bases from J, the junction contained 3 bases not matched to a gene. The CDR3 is CASRIAGGYNEQFF. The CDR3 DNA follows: TGTGCCAGCAGGATAGCGGGGGGATACAATGAGCAGTTCTTC.

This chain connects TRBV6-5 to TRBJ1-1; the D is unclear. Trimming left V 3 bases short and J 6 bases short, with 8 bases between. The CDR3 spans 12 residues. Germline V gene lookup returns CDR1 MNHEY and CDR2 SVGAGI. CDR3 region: CASSYWGSEAFF. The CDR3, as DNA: TGTGCCAGCAGTTATTGGGGTTCTGAAGCTTTCTTT.

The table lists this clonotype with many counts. The CDR3 sequence is CASSQDRGLSYEQYF. The CDR3 region has the DNA TGTGCCAGCAGCCAAGATCGAGGTCTCTCCTACGAGCAGTACTTC. The V gene is TRBV3-1, the J gene TRBJ2-7; unclear D gene. The CDR3 spans 15 residues. CDR1 is LGHDT and CDR2 is YNNKEL in the germline V gene (reference sequence). Trimming stripped 0 bases from V and 0 bases from J, with 9 bases between.

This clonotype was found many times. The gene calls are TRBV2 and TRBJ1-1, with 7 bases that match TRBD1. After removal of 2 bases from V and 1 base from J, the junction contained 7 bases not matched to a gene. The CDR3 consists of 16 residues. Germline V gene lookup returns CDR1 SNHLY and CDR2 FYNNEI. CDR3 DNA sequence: TGTGCCAGCAGTGAACCCCGGGACAGTGAGAACACTGAAGCTTTCTTT. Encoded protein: CASSEPRDSENTEAFF.

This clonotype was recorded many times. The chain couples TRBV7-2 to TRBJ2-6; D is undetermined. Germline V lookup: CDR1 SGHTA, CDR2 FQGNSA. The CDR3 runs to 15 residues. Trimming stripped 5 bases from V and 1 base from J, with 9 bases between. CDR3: CASSEAPSGANVLTF. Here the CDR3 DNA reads TGTGCCAGCAGCGAAGCCCCTTCTGGGGCCAACGTCCTGACTTTC. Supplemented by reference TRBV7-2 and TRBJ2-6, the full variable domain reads GAGVSQSPSNKVTEKGKDVELRCDPISGHTALYWYRQSLGQGLEFLIYFQGNSAPDKSGLPSDRFSAERTGGSVSTLTIQRTQQEDSAVYLCASSEAPSGANVLTFGAGSRLTVL.

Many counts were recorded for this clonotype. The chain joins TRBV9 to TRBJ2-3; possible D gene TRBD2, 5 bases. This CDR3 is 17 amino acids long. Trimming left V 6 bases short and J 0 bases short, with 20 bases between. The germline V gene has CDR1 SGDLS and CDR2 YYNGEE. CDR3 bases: TGTGCCAGCAACCCGCGCGGGCGGGCCTCTAGCACAGATACGCAGTATTTT. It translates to CASNPRGRASSTDTQYF.

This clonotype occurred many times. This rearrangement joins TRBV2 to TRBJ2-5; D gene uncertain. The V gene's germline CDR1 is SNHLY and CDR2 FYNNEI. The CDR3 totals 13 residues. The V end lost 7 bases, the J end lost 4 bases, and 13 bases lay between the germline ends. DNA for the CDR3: TGTGCCAGCACCCAATGGGATTTAGAGACCCAGTACTTC. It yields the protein CASTQWDLETQYF. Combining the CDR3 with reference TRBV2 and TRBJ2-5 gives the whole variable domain EPEVTQTPSHQVTQMGQEVILRCVPISNHLYFYWYRQILGQKVEFLVSFYNNEISEKSEIFDDQFSVERPDGSNFTLKIRSTKLEDSAMYFCASTQWDLETQYFGPGTRLLVL.

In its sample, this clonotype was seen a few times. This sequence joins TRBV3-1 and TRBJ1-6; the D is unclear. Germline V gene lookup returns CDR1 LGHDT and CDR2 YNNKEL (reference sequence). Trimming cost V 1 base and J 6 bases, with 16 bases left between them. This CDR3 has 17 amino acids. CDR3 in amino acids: CASSQVRRVDGNSPLHF. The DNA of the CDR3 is TGTGCCAGCAGCCAAGTGAGACGGGTGGATGGTAATTCACCCCTCCACTTT. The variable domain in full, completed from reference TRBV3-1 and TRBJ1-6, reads DTAVSQTPKYLVTQMGNDKSIKCEQNLGHDTMYWYKQDSKKFLKIMFSYNNKELIINETVPNRFSPKSPDKAHLNLHINSLELGDSAVYFCASSQVRRVDGNSPLHFGNGTRLTVT.

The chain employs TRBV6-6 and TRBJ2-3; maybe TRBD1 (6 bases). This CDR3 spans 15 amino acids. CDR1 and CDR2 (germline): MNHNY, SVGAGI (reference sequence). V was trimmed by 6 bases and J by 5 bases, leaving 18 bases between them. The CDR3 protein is CASSSLDRSLDTQYF. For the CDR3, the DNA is TGTGCCAGCAGCTCCCTCGACAGGTCTCTAGATACGCAGTATTTT.

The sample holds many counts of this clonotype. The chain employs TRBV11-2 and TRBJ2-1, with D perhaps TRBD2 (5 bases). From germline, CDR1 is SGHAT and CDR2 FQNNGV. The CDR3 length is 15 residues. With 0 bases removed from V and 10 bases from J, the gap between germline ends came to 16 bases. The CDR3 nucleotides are TGTGCCAGCAGCTTAGAAAGCGGAGGAGTCCGGGAGCAGTTCTTC. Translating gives CASSLESGGVREQFF.

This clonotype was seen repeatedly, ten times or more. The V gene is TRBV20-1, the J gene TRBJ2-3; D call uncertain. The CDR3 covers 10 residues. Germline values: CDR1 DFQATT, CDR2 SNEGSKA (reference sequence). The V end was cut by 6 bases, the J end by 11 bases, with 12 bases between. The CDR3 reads CSALSSGQYF. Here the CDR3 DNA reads TGCAGTGCCTTGAGTAGTGGGCAGTATTTT.

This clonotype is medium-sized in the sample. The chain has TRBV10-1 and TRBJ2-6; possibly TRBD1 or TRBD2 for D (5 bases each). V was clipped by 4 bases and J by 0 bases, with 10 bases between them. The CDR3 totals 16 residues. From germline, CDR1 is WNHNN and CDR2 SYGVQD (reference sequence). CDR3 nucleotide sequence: TGCGCCAGCAGTGGGGGGTCAGCCTCTGGGGCCAACGTCCTGACTTTC. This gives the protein CASSGGSASGANVLTF.

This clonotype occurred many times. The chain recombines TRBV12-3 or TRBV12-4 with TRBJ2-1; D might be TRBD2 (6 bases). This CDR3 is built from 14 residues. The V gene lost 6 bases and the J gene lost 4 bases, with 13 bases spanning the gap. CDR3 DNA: TGTGCCAGCAGCCTGGAGGGCCCATACAATGAGCAGTTCTTC. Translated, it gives CASSLEGPYNEQFF.

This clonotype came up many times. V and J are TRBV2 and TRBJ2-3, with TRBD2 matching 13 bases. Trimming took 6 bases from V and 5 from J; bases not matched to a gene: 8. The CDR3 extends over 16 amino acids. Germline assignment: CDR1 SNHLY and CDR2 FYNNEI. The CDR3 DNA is TGTGCCAGCAGCGGGACTAGCGGGGTCTACCAAGATACGCAGTATTTT. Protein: CASSGTSGVYQDTQYF.